This entry lists 19 T cell receptor beta chains sequenced from one sample in a study of T cell repertoires in cytomegalovirus infection. TCRdb analysed the reads with MiXCR anew, one entry per CDR3 protein. This table holds approximately 350,000 distinct CDR3 sequences, approximately 35% found once. These receptors lack a known antigen. The material was cultured PBMCs, obtained from culture after CMV antigen stimulation. The receptors here all came from a human donor in good health (CMV status not recorded). Some clones in this sample may be carry-over from other donors' samples.

The chain combines TRBV27 with TRBJ2-1; no clear D gene. V gave up 3 bases and J gave up 6 bases, with 15 bases separating them. This CDR3 region has 15 residues. Germline V CDR1 and CDR2: MNHEY, SMNVEV (reference sequence). The CDR3 nucleotides read TGTGCCAGCAGTTTTCTTGGCCGGCCGGGCAATGAGCAGTTCTTC. It specifies CASSFLGRPGNEQFF.

This clonotype was seen a handful of times. J is TRBJ2-5 and V is TRBV7-9; the match to TRBD1 covers 8 bases. Germline CDR1 reads SEHNR; CDR2 reads FQNEAQ (reference sequence). The CDR3 is 14 residues long. Trimming removed 4 bases from V and 5 bases from J; junction bases left unmatched: 6. The CDR3: CASSSGQVGETQYF. For the CDR3, the DNA is TGTGCCAGCAGCTCGGGACAGGTGGGGGAGACCCAGTACTTC.

The chain combines TRBV7-9 with TRBJ1-2, with TRBD1 as a possible D gene (6 bases). The germline V gene encodes CDR1 SEHNR and CDR2 FQNEAQ (reference sequence). CDR3 length: 12 amino acids. V lost 6 bases to trimming and J lost 6 bases, with 11 bases between them. CDR3 DNA: TGTGCCAGCAGTTTGACAGGAGATGGCTACACCTTC. Protein product: CASSLTGDGYTF.

The chain combines TRBV19 with TRBJ1-1, with D tentatively TRBD1 (6 bases). The CDR3 sequence is 13 residues long. Trimming cost V 9 bases and J 1 base, with 12 bases left between them. Germline CDR1 LNHDA, CDR2 SQIVND (reference sequence). The CDR3 loop is CASAPTGNTEAFF. The CDR3 DNA reads as TGTGCCAGCGCCCCGACAGGGAACACTGAAGCTTTCTTT.

V is TRBV7-2 and J is TRBJ2-3, with TRBD2 identical over 11 bases. Germline V gives CDR1 SGHTA, CDR2 FQGNSA. The CDR3 has 17 residues. V lost 5 bases and J lost 0; bases outside the gene matches: 7. The CDR3 sequence: CASSPKRTSGSTDTQYF. CDR3 DNA sequence: TGTGCCAGCAGCCCCAAGAGGACTAGCGGGAGCACAGATACGCAGTATTTT.

This clonotype has a count of ten or more. The CDR3 coding sequence is TGTGCCAGCAGCTTAATTCAGGGGCTCACAGATACGCAGTATTTT. It codes for CASSLIQGLTDTQYF. The gene calls are TRBV7-2 and TRBJ2-3, with a weak D call TRBD1 (6 bases). The CDR3 runs to 15 residues. V lost 2 bases, J lost 2 bases, and 11 bases lay in between. Germline V lookup: CDR1 SGHTA, CDR2 FQGNSA.

A few counts support this clonotype. The chain has TRBV4-3 and TRBJ2-2, with D perhaps matching TRBD1 or TRBD2 (5 bases each). This CDR3 has 14 amino acids. The germline V gene has CDR1 LGHNA and CDR2 YSLEER. Trimming shortened V by 1 base and J by 6 bases, and 9 bases separated the two germline ends. In nucleotides, the CDR3 is TGCGCCAGCAGCCAAGTCTTGGGGGCCGGGGAGCTGTTTTTT. Protein: CASSQVLGAGELFF.

The chain combines TRBV19 with TRBJ1-5, with 9 bases lining up with TRBD1. The CDR3 has 15 residues. V dropped 3 bases and J dropped 5; count of bases not matched to a gene: 5. Germline V gives CDR1 LNHDA, CDR2 SQIVND (reference sequence). Written as DNA, the CDR3 is TGTGCCAGTAGTATCACAACAGGGGGCCATCAGCCCCAGCATTTT. Amino acids: CASSITTGGHQPQHF.

This clonotype was seen only once. The gene calls are TRBV20-1 and TRBJ1-1, with D hard to call. The CDR3 has 15 amino acids. Germline-derived CDR1 and CDR2 are DFQATT and SNEGSKA (reference sequence). V was pared by 3 bases and J by 1 base, with 15 bases between. The CDR3 DNA reads TGCAGTGCTAGGGGAGCAGAGACCGGGAACACTGAAGCTTTCTTT. It yields the protein CSARGAETGNTEAFF.

J is TRBJ2-1 and V is TRBV30; 9 nucleotides agree with TRBD2. Germline-derived CDR1 and CDR2 are GTSNPN and SVGIG (reference sequence). There are 14 residues in the CDR3. Trimming removed 0 bases from V and 8 bases from J; junction bases left unmatched: 5. The CDR3 reads CAWSVAGGPDEQFF. As DNA, the CDR3 is TGTGCCTGGAGTGTTGCGGGAGGGCCCGATGAGCAGTTCTTC.

This clonotype was counted between two and nine times. This sequence joins TRBV7-6 and TRBJ2-3; D is unclear. This CDR3 comprises 14 residues. Germline lookup yields CDR1 SGHVS and CDR2 FNYEAQ. The ends were cut back, 4 bases at V and 4 bases at J, with 12 bases in the middle. CDR3 sequence reads: CASSSNTLPDTQYF. CDR3 bases: TGTGCCAGCAGCTCTAATACCCTCCCAGATACGCAGTATTTT.

The chain links TRBV7-3 to TRBJ1-1; 7 bases map to TRBD1. Trimming cost V 1 base and J 7 bases; bases outside gene matches: 3. Germline CDR1 SGHTA, CDR2 FQGTGA. This CDR3 has 13 amino acids. CDR3 region: CASSLIRDSEAFF. CDR3 sequence (DNA): TGTGCCAGCAGCTTAATTAGGGACAGTGAAGCTTTCTTT.

This chain links TRBV5-1 with TRBJ2-1; D perhaps matches TRBD2 (5 bases). This CDR3 is 13 amino acids long. Germline lookup yields CDR1 SGHRS and CDR2 YFSETQ. V gave up 3 bases and J gave up 10 bases, with 14 bases separating them. CDR3 amino acids: CASSSYRGPEQFF. The CDR3 nucleotides read TGCGCCAGCAGCTCCTACCGAGGGCCGGAGCAGTTCTTC.

This clonotype was detected ten times or more. The gene calls are TRBV7-8 and TRBJ1-5; 9 nucleotides line up with TRBD1. The CDR3 runs 17 residues. Germline CDR1 SGHVS, CDR2 FQNEAQ. V lost 0 bases and J lost 7; bases outside the gene matches: 10. The CDR3 spells CASSLASRDRARQPQHF. CDR3 bases: TGTGCCAGCAGCTTAGCGTCCCGGGACAGGGCACGGCAGCCCCAGCATTTT.

The chain links TRBV5-3 to TRBJ1-5; TRBD1 aligns across 7 bases. TRBV5-3 is sorted into the ORF group, with uncertain function. The CDR3 is 14 amino acids. Trimming took 8 bases from V and 3 from J; bases not matched to a gene: 8. CDR3 loop: CASSSEGANQPQHF. CDR3 in DNA: TGTGCCAGCAGCAGCGAGGGGGCCAATCAGCCCCAGCATTTT.

V and J are TRBV6-5 and TRBJ2-6; TRBD1 matches 7 bases. This CDR3 has 19 amino acids. Germline lookup yields CDR1 MNHEY and CDR2 SVGAGI. The J segment lost 2 bases and the V segment lost 0 bases, leaving 10 bases of the junction unmatched. The CDR3 DNA follows: TGTGCCAGCAGTTACTCCGGTATACCAGGGGGAACTGGGGCCAACGTCCTGACTTTC. Amino acids: CASSYSGIPGGTGANVLTF.

The chain couples TRBV7-6 to TRBJ2-7; D call uncertain. The CDR3 loop spans 14 amino acids. Trimming left V 1 base short and J 6 bases short, with 13 bases between. CDR1 SGHVS and CDR2 FNYEAQ come from the germline V gene. Here the CDR3 DNA reads TGTGCCAGCAGCTTAGATCCCAGAACGGGCGAGCAGTACTTC. The encoded protein is CASSLDPRTGEQYF.

This clonotype has just a few counts. The J gene is TRBJ2-5, the V gene TRBV7-2; 11 bases line up with TRBD2. The CDR3 sequence is 19 residues long. CDR1 is SGHTA, CDR2 FQGNSA, per germline. V shed 5 bases and J 7 bases; nucleotides not matched to a gene: 21. This CDR3 reads CASSRPVGTSGPSYWTQYF. The CDR3 nucleotides are TGTGCCAGCAGCCGACCCGTCGGGACTAGCGGCCCCTCTTATTGGACCCAGTACTTC.

CDR3 residues: CASSPRTSGVYNEQFF. CDR3 in DNA: TGTGCCAGCAGCCCGAGGACTAGCGGGGTTTACAATGAGCAGTTCTTC. The V gene is TRBV11-2, the J gene TRBJ2-1; 12 nucleotides match TRBD2. Germline trimming cut 5 bases from V and 4 bases from J; bases unmatched to any gene: 6. This CDR3 region has 16 residues. The germline gives CDR1 SGHAT, CDR2 FQNNGV.